This T cell receptor beta chain is from a study of CD8 T cells in Susac syndrome. Overall study: When blood was collected, patients with Susac syndrome were therapy-naive, were taking corticosteroids, or were receiving intravenous immunoglobulin alone.

To note about this clonotype: Its specificity is unknown.

The CDR3 runs 13 residues. The V and J ends lost 5 bases and 6 bases respectively, with 16 bases between them. Germline CDR1 reads DFQATT; CDR2 reads SNEGSKA (reference sequence). Findings of the study overall: It was acknowledged in the study that the number of individuals who were included in its TCR sequencing and HLA analysis was relatively small. The CD4+ T cell repertoires of Susac syndrome were found to show no clonal expansion.

Random hexamers primed reverse transcription of 0.5 to 1 ug RNA. TCRdb ran MiXCR on the immunoSEQ multiplex PCR reads and lists one entry per CDR3 protein. The table includes hundreds of thousands of distinct CDR3 sequences, less than 95% detected once. The material sequenced was CD4+ T cells from PBMCs. The sequence was obtained from a human donor with Susac syndrome. The J gene is TRBJ1-2, the V gene TRBV20-1; D is undetermined. CDR3 in DNA: TGCAGTGCTCCCCTGACTTACTCAGATGGCTACACCTTC. Protein product: CSAPLTYSDGYTF.